This T cell receptor (beta chain) was sequenced during a study of a mutant IDH1 vaccine in newly diagnosed glioma. In the case of this clone: Its antigen is not known.

With 4 bases clipped from V and 2 bases from J, the junction kept 5 bases outside the gene matches. CDR1 is LGHNA, CDR2 YSLEER, per germline. The CDR3 has 15 amino acids. Time point given: week 47, end of study. Doses consisted of 300 ug of mutant IDH1 20-mer peptide each, paired with topical imiquimod. Profiling relied on immunoSEQ multiplex PCR, and the TCRdb table lists in-frame clones only, not all of them. The table has around 23,000 clones, 80% to 85% seen once. Specimen: PBMCs, collected from a glioma patient whose treatment included an IDH1 peptide vaccine. The sequence came from a man aged 35 to 55 with glioma. This chain uses TRBV4-3 with TRBJ2-7; 10 bases align to TRBD2. CDR3 residues: CASSRVAGGPYEQYF. CDR3 sequence (DNA): TGCGCCAGCAGCCGAGTAGCGGGAGGCCCCTACGAGCAGTACTTC.